This T cell receptor (beta chain) was captured by sequencing in a study of OX40 agonist ivuxolimab in advanced cancers. Study information: Ivuxolimab, an antibody acting as an agonist of OX40 (CD134), was used to treat patients. Three patients had partial responses: one hepatocellular carcinoma, two cutaneous melanoma.

Turning to this clone: Its antigen remains unidentified.

The protocol was immunoSEQ multiplex PCR, while the TCRdb copy is restricted to in-frame clones and leaves out a portion. The data show over 40,000 clones, approximately 83% seen once. Study-wide points: Clones of CD4+ and CD8+ blood T cells grew by week 6 at doses of 0.1 to 3.0 mg/kg.

This CDR3 has 13 residues. Germline-derived CDR1 and CDR2 are GTSNPN and SVGIG (reference sequence). The V gene lost 7 bases and the J gene lost 3 bases, with 14 bases spanning the gap. V usage is TRBV30 and J usage is TRBJ2-3, with D perhaps TRBD2 (5 bases). The receptor comes from an adult with an advanced solid tumor such as melanoma, head and neck, liver or kidney cancer. This specimen consisted of CD4+ or CD8+ T cells sorted from blood, obtained in a trial of the OX40 agonist ivuxolimab. The CDR3 here is CASNGIRTDTQYF. The DNA for the CDR3 is TGTGCCTCCAACGGGATACGTACAGATACGCAGTATTTT.